Listed below are T cell receptor beta chains from one sample, sequenced in a study of blood T cell repertoires in COVID-19. Profiling relied on immunoSEQ multiplex PCR, and the TCRdb table lists in-frame clones only, not all of them. The sample yields a few hundred thousand clones, about nine tenths seen once. The sequenced sample consisted of peripheral blood. These TCRs come from a woman aged 25-40 years with COVID-19, enrolled during active disease. CDR3s include the opening cysteine and the closing phenylalanine or tryptophan. A D gene is named only where the DNA matches it firmly. Clone sizes are given selectively: once, few, many, or a class where the clone is expanded.

j_call: TRBJ2-7
d_call: NA
v_call: TRBV7-9
clone_size: NA
cdr3_nt: TGTGCCAGCAGCTTAGGCCGCGGGGCCAGCGAGCAGTACTTC
cdr3_aa: CASSLGRGASEQYF

j_call: TRBJ1-2
d_call: NA
v_call: TRBV6-5
clone_size: NA
cdr3_nt: TGTGCCAGCACCCCGGACAAACGTGGCTACACCTTC
cdr3_aa: CASTPDKRGYTF

j_call: TRBJ2-1
d_call: NA
v_call: TRBV7-9
clone_size: once
cdr3_nt: TGTGCCAGCAGCGGCGCGTCCGGGGGAATCAATGAGCAGTTCTTC
cdr3_aa: CASSGASGGINEQFF

j_call: TRBJ2-7
d_call: NA
v_call: TRBV7-9
clone_size: NA
cdr3_nt: TGTGCCAGCAGCACGACTGGGGCGGCGGTCTCCTACGAGCAGTACTTC
cdr3_aa: CASSTTGAAVSYEQYF

j_call: TRBJ1-1
d_call: TRBD1
v_call: TRBV19
clone_size: NA
cdr3_nt: TGTGCCAGTAGGGAACAGGGGACCATGAACACTGAAGCTTTCTTT
cdr3_aa: CASREQGTMNTEAFF

j_call: TRBJ2-5
d_call: NA
v_call: TRBV5-5
clone_size: NA
cdr3_nt: TGTGCCAGCAGCATCGAGAAGACCCAGTACTTC
cdr3_aa: CASSIEKTQYF

j_call: TRBJ1-2
d_call: TRBD1
v_call: TRBV6-5
clone_size: few
cdr3_nt: TGTGCCAGCAGTTACTCGGGACAGCAACCTAACTATGGCTACACCTTC
cdr3_aa: CASSYSGQQPNYGYTF

j_call: TRBJ2-7
d_call: NA
v_call: TRBV3-1/TRBV3-2
clone_size: once
cdr3_nt: TGTGCCAGCAGCCAAGTGGGGGCCGGAGTCGAGCAGTACTTC
cdr3_aa: CASSQVGAGVEQYF

j_call: TRBJ2-1
d_call: TRBD2
v_call: TRBV3-1/TRBV3-2
clone_size: NA
cdr3_nt: TGTGCCAGCAGCCAAGCCCTAGCGGGGGACAATGAGCAGTTCTTC
cdr3_aa: CASSQALAGDNEQFF

j_call: TRBJ1-2
d_call: NA
v_call: TRBV6-5
clone_size: NA
cdr3_nt: TGTGCCAGCAGTTACGTGCGGGGATTGGGGAACTATGGCTACACCTTC
cdr3_aa: CASSYVRGLGNYGYTF

j_call: TRBJ1-4
d_call: NA
v_call: TRBV12-2
clone_size: NA
cdr3_nt: TGTGCAAGTCGCTTATTTCAGGGGCAGTTTAATGAAAAACTGTTTTTT
cdr3_aa: CASRLFQGQFNEKLFF

j_call: TRBJ2-7
d_call: TRBD1
v_call: TRBV19
clone_size: NA
cdr3_nt: TGTGCCAGTAGTAATTGGAGTGGACAGGGAGTTGGGGAGCAGTACTTC
cdr3_aa: CASSNWSGQGVGEQYF

j_call: TRBJ2-1
d_call: TRBD1
v_call: TRBV11-2
clone_size: NA
cdr3_nt: TGTGCCAGCAGCCCTAGGACAGGGGGCGGATACAATGAGCAGTTCTTC
cdr3_aa: CASSPRTGGGYNEQFF

j_call: TRBJ1-2
d_call: TRBD1
v_call: TRBV10-3
clone_size: NA
cdr3_nt: TGTGCCATCAGCGAACCCGGACAGGGGGAAGGCTACACCTTC
cdr3_aa: CAISEPGQGEGYTF

j_call: TRBJ1-4
d_call: NA
v_call: TRBV28
clone_size: NA
cdr3_nt: TGTGCCAGCATCCATGGAGGGGCAACTAATGAAAAACTGTTTTTT
cdr3_aa: CASIHGGATNEKLFF

j_call: TRBJ2-1
d_call: TRBD1
v_call: TRBV27
clone_size: NA
cdr3_nt: TGTGCCAGCAGTAGACAGGGAAGTGGGTACAATGAGCAGTTCTTC
cdr3_aa: CASSRQGSGYNEQFF

j_call: TRBJ1-6
d_call: NA
v_call: TRBV27
clone_size: once
cdr3_nt: TGTGCCAGCAGCCTAGGTCCGCCTAGGGGTATCTATAATTCACCCCTCCACTTT
cdr3_aa: CASSLGPPRGIYNSPLHF

j_call: TRBJ2-7
d_call: NA
v_call: TRBV21-1
clone_size: NA
cdr3_nt: TGTGCCAGCAGCAAAGCCCCCTCCCGGCGGAACTACGAGCAGTACTTC
cdr3_aa: CASSKAPSRRNYEQYF

j_call: TRBJ2-2
d_call: TRBD1
v_call: TRBV4-1
clone_size: NA
cdr3_nt: TGCGCCAGCAGCCTCCGGGACAGGGGGCACCCGGGGACCGGGGAGCTGTTTTTT
cdr3_aa: CASSLRDRGHPGTGELFF

j_call: TRBJ2-7
d_call: NA
v_call: TRBV2
clone_size: NA
cdr3_nt: TGTGCCGGGGGGTGGCAGCCCTACGAGCAGTACTTC
cdr3_aa: CAGGWQPYEQYF

j_call: TRBJ2-1
d_call: TRBD2
v_call: TRBV2
clone_size: NA
cdr3_nt: TGTGCCAGCAGGACTAGCGGGATGTTTGTGAATGAGCAGTTCTTC
cdr3_aa: CASRTSGMFVNEQFF

j_call: TRBJ2-1
d_call: TRBD1
v_call: TRBV7-9
clone_size: few
cdr3_nt: TGTGCCAGCAGTCGCGACAGGGTTGCCTACAATGAGCAGTTCTTC
cdr3_aa: CASSRDRVAYNEQFF

j_call: TRBJ2-1
d_call: NA
v_call: TRBV7-6
clone_size: NA
cdr3_nt: TGTGCCAGCAGCTTAGGGGGGCCCTACAATGAGCAGTTCTTC
cdr3_aa: CASSLGGPYNEQFF

j_call: TRBJ1-1
d_call: NA
v_call: TRBV5-6
clone_size: NA
cdr3_nt: TGTGCCAGCAGCTTGGCTCAGGGGTTTTTCGCTGAAGCTTTCTTT
cdr3_aa: CASSLAQGFFAEAFF

j_call: TRBJ2-5
d_call: NA
v_call: TRBV5-1
clone_size: NA
cdr3_nt: TGCGCCAGCAGGTCCAGGGAAACCCAGTACTTC
cdr3_aa: CASRSRETQYF

j_call: TRBJ1-2
d_call: NA
v_call: TRBV18
clone_size: NA
cdr3_nt: TGTGCCAGCTCGCTTCGACAGCAAAACTATGGCTACACCTTC
cdr3_aa: CASSLRQQNYGYTF

j_call: TRBJ2-1
d_call: TRBD2
v_call: TRBV10-2
clone_size: NA
cdr3_nt: TGCGCCAGCATGCTAGCGGGGGGTGGTAATGAGCAGTTCTTC
cdr3_aa: CASMLAGGGNEQFF

j_call: TRBJ2-7
d_call: NA
v_call: TRBV13
clone_size: NA
cdr3_nt: TGTGCCAGCAGTGACGCAGCAGGCGAGCAGTACTTC
cdr3_aa: CASSDAAGEQYF

j_call: TRBJ1-2
d_call: NA
v_call: TRBV27
clone_size: NA
cdr3_nt: TGTGCCAGCGGACTTCATAGCTTAGGCTATGGCTACACCTTC
cdr3_aa: CASGLHSLGYGYTF

j_call: TRBJ2-7
d_call: NA
v_call: TRBV7-2
clone_size: NA
cdr3_nt: TGTGCCAGCATCGGCGGGCCCGCCTCCTACGAGCAGTACTTC
cdr3_aa: CASIGGPASYEQYF

j_call: TRBJ2-2
d_call: NA
v_call: TRBV11-3
clone_size: NA
cdr3_nt: TGTGCCAGCAGTCCCGGGAGGAACACCGGGGAGCTGTTTTTT
cdr3_aa: CASSPGRNTGELFF

j_call: TRBJ2-1
d_call: NA
v_call: TRBV18
clone_size: NA
cdr3_nt: TGTGCCAGCTCACCACTACTTTTAAGTCCGAGCTCCTACAATGAGCAGTTCTTC
cdr3_aa: CASSPLLLSPSSYNEQFF

j_call: TRBJ2-7
d_call: TRBD2
v_call: TRBV10-3
clone_size: once
cdr3_nt: TGTGCCTCCCGGTGGGAGGGTCGCAGCGAGCAGTACTTC
cdr3_aa: CASRWEGRSEQYF

j_call: TRBJ2-2
d_call: NA
v_call: TRBV7-9
clone_size: NA
cdr3_nt: TGTGCCAGCAGCAGAGGAGCTCCGAACACCGGGGAGCTGTTTTTT
cdr3_aa: CASSRGAPNTGELFF

j_call: TRBJ1-2
d_call: NA
v_call: TRBV7-2
clone_size: NA
cdr3_nt: TGTGCCAGCAGCACACCCATACAGGGTGCTACGAGCTACACCTTC
cdr3_aa: CASSTPIQGATSYTF